A single sample is the source of the 5 T cell receptor beta chains below, sequenced in a study of cytomegalovirus exposure and HLA in healthy donors. 13 Jbeta primers and 60 Vbeta primers were used for the PCR. Profiling relied on immunoSEQ multiplex PCR, and the TCRdb table lists in-frame clones only, not all of them. The table includes some 100,000 clones, roughly 63% detected once. Source material: PBMCs. These receptors were taken from a woman in her 70s in good health and CMV-seropositive.

This sequence joins TRBV19 and TRBJ1-2; TRBD1 might be the D (5 bases). The CDR3 length is 13 residues. The V end was cut by 5 bases, the J end by 7 bases, with 14 bases between. Germline-derived CDR1 and CDR2 are LNHDA and SQIVND (reference sequence). CDR3 sequence: CASSRGDRPGYTF. The DNA for the CDR3 is TGTGCCAGTAGTCGGGGGGACCGCCCTGGCTACACCTTC.

The chain's CDR3 is CASSSSGSGELFF. CDR3 in DNA: TGTGCCAGCAGCTCGTCAGGGTCCGGGGAGCTGTTTTTT. The rearrangement joins TRBV5-4 to TRBJ2-2; D possibly corresponds to TRBD1 (5 bases). V was clipped by 3 bases and J by 6 bases, with 9 bases between them. This CDR3 region has 13 residues. The V gene's germline CDR1 is SGHNT and CDR2 YYREEE (reference sequence).

The rearrangement joins TRBV25-1 to TRBJ2-6, with a tentative D call TRBD2 (6 bases). V dropped 6 bases and J dropped 0 bases, with 15 bases sitting between them. CDR3 length: 17 residues. Germline values: CDR1 MGHDK, CDR2 SYGVNS. CDR3 in amino acids: CASRRATGSSGANVLTF. The CDR3 bases are TGTGCCAGCAGAAGAGCGACCGGGAGCTCTGGGGCCAACGTCCTGACTTTC.

This clone was seen once. This chain connects TRBV10-3 to TRBJ2-7, with 9 bases lining up with TRBD1. This CDR3 contains 13 residues. Germline trimming cut 10 bases from V and 5 bases from J; bases unmatched to any gene: 9. Germline assignment: CDR1 ENHRY and CDR2 SYGVKD. The CDR3 nucleotides are TGTGCCACCACCGGGACAGGGAAGGACGAGCAGTACTTC. As protein: CATTGTGKDEQYF.

This clone was picked up a small number of times. This chain joins TRBV9 and TRBJ2-3, with 8 nucleotides matching TRBD2. Trimming at V came to 9 bases and at J to 2 bases, leaving 8 bases not matched to a gene. Looked up from germline, CDR1 is SGDLS and CDR2 is YYNGEE. CDR3 size: 14 residues. CDR3 sequence: CAIDGRGATDTQYF. CDR3 nucleotides: TGTGCCATCGACGGGCGGGGGGCCACAGATACGCAGTATTTT.